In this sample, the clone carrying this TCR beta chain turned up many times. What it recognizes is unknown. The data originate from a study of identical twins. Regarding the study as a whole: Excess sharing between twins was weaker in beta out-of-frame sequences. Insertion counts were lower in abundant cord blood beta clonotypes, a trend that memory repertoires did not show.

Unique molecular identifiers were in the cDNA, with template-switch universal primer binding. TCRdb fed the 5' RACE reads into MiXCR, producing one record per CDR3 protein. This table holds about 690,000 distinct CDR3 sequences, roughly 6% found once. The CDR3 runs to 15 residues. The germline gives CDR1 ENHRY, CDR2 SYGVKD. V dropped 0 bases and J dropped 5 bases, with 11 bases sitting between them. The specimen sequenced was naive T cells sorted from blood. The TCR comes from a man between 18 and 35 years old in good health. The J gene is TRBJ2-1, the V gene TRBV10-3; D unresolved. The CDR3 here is CAISESYSSHNEQFF. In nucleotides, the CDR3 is TGTGCCATCAGTGAGTCGTATTCGTCCCACAATGAGCAGTTCTTC.